One and the same sample provided the 6 T cell receptor beta chains below, sequenced in a study of blood T cell repertoires in COVID-19. TCRdb's table, derived via immunoSEQ multiplex PCR, lists solely in-frame clones and lacks some. This sample has over 200,000 clones; over 70% occur once, and the top ten carry around 3.4%. The sequencing input was peripheral blood. These receptors were collected from an elderly woman with acute or convalescent COVID-19.

The chain joins TRBV6-5 to TRBJ1-4; perhaps TRBD1 as D (5 bases). The V gene lost 7 bases and the J gene lost 0 bases, with 12 bases spanning the gap. This CDR3 spans 15 amino acids. Germline CDR1 reads MNHEY; CDR2 reads SVGAGI. The CDR3 nucleotides read TGTGCCAGCACCCGCCGGGGGGCAACTAATGAAAAACTGTTTTTT. This sequence encodes CASTRRGATNEKLFF.

The rearrangement uses TRBV6-1 and TRBJ1-2; TRBD1 is a possible D gene (5 bases). Germline loops: CDR1 MNHNS, CDR2 SASEGT. V was clipped by 2 bases and J by 5 bases, with 9 bases between them. The CDR3 has 13 residues. CDR3 residues: CASSEQPGYGYTF. The CDR3 bases are TGTGCCAGCAGTGAACAGCCAGGGTATGGCTACACCTTC.

The CDR3 sequence: CASRMTGSTGELFF. CDR3 DNA sequence: TGTGCCAGCAGGATGACAGGGAGCACCGGGGAGCTGTTTTTT. V is TRBV6-4 and J is TRBJ2-2; 7 bases match TRBD1. The CDR3 is 14 residues long. Germline assignment: CDR1 MRHNA and CDR2 SNTAGT. The V and J ends lost 6 bases and 4 bases, in that order; junction bases with no gene match: 5.

The rearrangement joins TRBV6-5 to TRBJ1-2, with 12 bases aligning to TRBD1. The V gene's germline CDR1 is MNHEY and CDR2 SVGAGI. This CDR3 region has 14 residues. V shed 6 bases and J 4 bases; nucleotides not matched to a gene: 3. The CDR3 nucleotides read TGTGCCAGCAGCCAGGGACAGGGGGCCTATGGCTACACCTTC. Its translation: CASSQGQGAYGYTF.

This clone occurred a few times. The rearrangement joins TRBV15 to TRBJ2-7; perhaps TRBD2 as D (5 bases). The CDR3 runs to 13 residues. V lost 1 base to trimming and J lost 3 bases, with 7 bases between them. Per germline, CDR1 LNHNV and CDR2 YYDKDF (reference sequence). The CDR3 nucleotides read TGTGCCACCAGCAGAGCCGGGGTCTACGAGCAGTACTTC. It yields the protein CATSRAGVYEQYF.

This rearrangement joins TRBV29-1 to TRBJ2-7; 11 bases line up with TRBD1. Germline V CDR1 and CDR2: SQVTM, ANQGSEA. J was trimmed by 3 bases and V by 6 bases; bases with no gene match: 4. The CDR3 runs to 13 residues. CDR3 loop: CSVPGQGVYEQYF. The CDR3 region has the DNA TGCAGCGTCCCGGGACAGGGGGTCTACGAGCAGTACTTC.